What follows is one TCR beta chain and its context. Its cognate antigen is unknown. This entry belongs to a study of shared clonotypes between healthy human individuals. CDR1 is MGHRA and CDR2 is YSYEKL in the germline V gene. Trimming took 0 bases from V and 6 from J, leaving 12 bases between them. The CDR3 loop spans 14 amino acids. Deep level was the assay's run setting. Repertoires were generated with immunoSEQ multiplex PCR, while TCRdb's copy carries only in-frame clones and drops some. Of hundreds of thousands of clones in the sample, approximately 96% were seen once. Regarding the study as a whole: The donor pool, a small one, limited the genetic and exposure-history diversity represented. Memory subsets generally showed lower estimated richness than naive subsets.

Terminally differentiated effector memory CD45RA+ cells were excluded from the naive CD8 cells, which were CD45RO-negative and positively selected for CCR7. This rearrangement joins TRBV4-1 to TRBJ2-7; D not resolved. The sample was naive CD8+ T cells sorted from blood. The source is a woman aged 25 to 39 in good health. CDR3 in amino acids: CASSQDLRPSEQYF. The CDR3 nucleotides read TGCGCCAGCAGCCAAGATTTGAGACCCTCCGAGCAGTACTTC.